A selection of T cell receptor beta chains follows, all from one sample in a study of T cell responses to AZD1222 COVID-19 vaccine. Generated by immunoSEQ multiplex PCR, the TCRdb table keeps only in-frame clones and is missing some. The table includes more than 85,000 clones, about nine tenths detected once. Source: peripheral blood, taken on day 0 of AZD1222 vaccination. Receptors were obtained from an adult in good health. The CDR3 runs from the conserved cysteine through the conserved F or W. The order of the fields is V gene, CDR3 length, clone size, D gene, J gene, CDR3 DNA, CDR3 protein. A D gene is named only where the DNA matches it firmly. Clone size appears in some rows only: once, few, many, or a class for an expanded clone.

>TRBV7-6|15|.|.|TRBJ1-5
TGTGCCAGCAGCCCCAGGGGAGGAAGCAATCAGCCCCAGCATTTT
CASSPRGGSNQPQHF
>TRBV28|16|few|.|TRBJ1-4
TGTGCCAGCGGATTCAATCCCGGGACGGGCACGGAAAAACTGTTTTTT
CASGFNPGTGTEKLFF
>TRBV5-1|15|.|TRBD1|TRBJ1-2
TGCGCCAGCAGTTCCGGGACAGGGCGGTTCTATGGCTACACCTTC
CASSSGTGRFYGYTF
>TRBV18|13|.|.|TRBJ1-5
TGTGCCAGCTCATCGGAGGGCCATCAGCCCCAGCATTTT
CASSSEGHQPQHF
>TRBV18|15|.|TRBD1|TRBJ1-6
TGTGCCAGCTCACCCTTGGGACAGAGTAATTCACCCCTCCACTTT
CASSPLGQSNSPLHF
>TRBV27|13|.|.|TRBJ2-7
TGTGCCAGCAGTGCGGGACAGAACTACGAGCAGTACTTC
CASSAGQNYEQYF
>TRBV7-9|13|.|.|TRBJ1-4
TGTGCCAGCAGCTTAGTTGGTGGTGAAAAACTGTTTTTT
CASSLVGGEKLFF
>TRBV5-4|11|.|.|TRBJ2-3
TGTGCCAGCAGCTCGACAGATACGCAGTATTTT
CASSSTDTQYF
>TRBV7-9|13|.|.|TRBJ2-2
TGTGCCAGCAGCTCGACCGGCGTCGGGGAGCTGTTTTTT
CASSSTGVGELFF
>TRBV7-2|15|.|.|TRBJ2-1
TGTGCCAGCAGCTTCGAGGGGGGTATTATGAATGAGCAGTTCTTC
CASSFEGGIMNEQFF
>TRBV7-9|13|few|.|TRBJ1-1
TGTGCCAGCAGCCCCGGGGGCTCCCCTGAAGCTTTCTTT
CASSPGGSPEAFF
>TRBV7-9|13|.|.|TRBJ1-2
TGTGCCAGCAGCTCAGCGCTAGGTTATGGCTACACCTTC
CASSSALGYGYTF
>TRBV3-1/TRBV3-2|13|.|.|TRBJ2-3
TGTGCCAGCAGCCAAGGCATAGCTGGTACGCAGTATTTT
CASSQGIAGTQYF
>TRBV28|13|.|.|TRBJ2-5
TGTGCCAGCTTTGCGACAGCCCAAGAGACCCAGTACTTC
CASFATAQETQYF
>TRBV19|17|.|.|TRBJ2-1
TGTGCCAGTAGACCCGCGGCTGGGCAAGGTTCCTACAATGAGCAGTTCTTC
CASRPAAGQGSYNEQFF
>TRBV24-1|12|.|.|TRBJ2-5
TGTGCCACCAGTGATGCCGGAGAGACCCAGTACTTC
CATSDAGETQYF
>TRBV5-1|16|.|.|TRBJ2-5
TGCGCCAGCAGCACCCAGATGGGAGTCAGGGGAGAGACCCAGTACTTC
CASSTQMGVRGETQYF
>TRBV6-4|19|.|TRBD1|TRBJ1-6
TGTGCCAGCAGTGTAGGAGACAGGGGCAGGAGCTCCTATAATTCACCCCTCCACTTT
CASSVGDRGRSSYNSPLHF
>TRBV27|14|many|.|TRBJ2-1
TGTGCCAGCAGTTTTCGTCGGCGGAACAATGAGCAGTTCTTC
CASSFRRRNNEQFF
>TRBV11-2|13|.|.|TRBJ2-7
TGTGCCACCGAACCAGGCAGGGGTTTAGAGCAGTACTTC
CATEPGRGLEQYF
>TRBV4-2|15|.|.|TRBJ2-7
TGTGCCAGCAGCCAAGAATGGGGCACGACCTACGAGCAGTACTTC
CASSQEWGTTYEQYF
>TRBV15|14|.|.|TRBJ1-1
TGTGCCACCAGCAAGGGGGGGGTTTACACTGAAGCTTTCTTT
CATSKGGVYTEAFF
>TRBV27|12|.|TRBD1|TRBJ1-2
TGTGCCAGCCGTTCACAGGGGTTAGGCTACACCTTC
CASRSQGLGYTF